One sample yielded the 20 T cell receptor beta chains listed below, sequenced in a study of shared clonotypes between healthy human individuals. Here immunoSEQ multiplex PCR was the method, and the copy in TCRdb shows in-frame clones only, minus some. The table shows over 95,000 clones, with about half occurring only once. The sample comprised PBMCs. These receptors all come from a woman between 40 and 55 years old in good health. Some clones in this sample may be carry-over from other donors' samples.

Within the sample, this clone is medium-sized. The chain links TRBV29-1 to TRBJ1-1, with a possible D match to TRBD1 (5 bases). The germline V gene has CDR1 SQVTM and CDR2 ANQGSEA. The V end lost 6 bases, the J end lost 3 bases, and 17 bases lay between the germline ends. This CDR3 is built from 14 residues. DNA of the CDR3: TGCAGCGTCCTCGGGTGGGGGTCGGACACTGAAGCTTTCTTT. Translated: CSVLGWGSDTEAFF.

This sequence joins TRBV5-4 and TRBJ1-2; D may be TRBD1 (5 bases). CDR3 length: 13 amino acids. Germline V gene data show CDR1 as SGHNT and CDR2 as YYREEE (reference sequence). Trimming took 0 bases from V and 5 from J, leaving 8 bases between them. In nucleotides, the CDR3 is TGTGCCAGCAGCTTGGTGGGGGGGTATGGCTACACCTTC. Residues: CASSLVGGYGYTF. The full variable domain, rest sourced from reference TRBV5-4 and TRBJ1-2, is ETGVTQSPTHLIKTRGQQVTLRCSSQSGHNTVSWYQQALGQGPQFIFQYYREEENGRGNFPPRFSGLQFPNYSSELNVNALELDDSALYLCASSLVGGYGYTFGSGTRLTVV.

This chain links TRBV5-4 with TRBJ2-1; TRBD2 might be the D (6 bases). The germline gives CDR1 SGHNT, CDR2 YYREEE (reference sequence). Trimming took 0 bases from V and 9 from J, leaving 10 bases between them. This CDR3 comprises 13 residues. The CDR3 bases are TGTGCCAGCAGCTTGGCGGGAGCCGGTGAGCAGTTCTTC. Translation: CASSLAGAGEQFF.

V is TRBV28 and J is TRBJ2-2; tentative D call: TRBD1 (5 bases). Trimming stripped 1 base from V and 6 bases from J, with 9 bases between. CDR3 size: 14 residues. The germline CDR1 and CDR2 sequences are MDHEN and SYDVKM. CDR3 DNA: TGTGCCAGCAGTTTATTCAGGGTAGCCGGGGAGCTGTTTTTT. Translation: CASSLFRVAGELFF.

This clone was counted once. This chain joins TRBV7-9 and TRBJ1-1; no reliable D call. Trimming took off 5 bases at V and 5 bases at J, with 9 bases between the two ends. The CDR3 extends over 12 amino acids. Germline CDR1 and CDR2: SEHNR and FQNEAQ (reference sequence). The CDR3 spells CASSPPATEAFF. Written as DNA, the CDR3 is TGTGCCAGCAGCCCCCCGGCAACTGAAGCTTTCTTT.

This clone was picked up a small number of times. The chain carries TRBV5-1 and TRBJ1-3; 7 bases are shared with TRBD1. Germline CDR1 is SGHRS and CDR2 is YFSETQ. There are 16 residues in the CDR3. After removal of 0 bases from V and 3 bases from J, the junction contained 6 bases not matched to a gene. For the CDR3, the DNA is TGCGCCAGCAGCTTGGAAGGGACAGCTATTGGAAACACCATATATTTT. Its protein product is CASSLEGTAIGNTIYF.

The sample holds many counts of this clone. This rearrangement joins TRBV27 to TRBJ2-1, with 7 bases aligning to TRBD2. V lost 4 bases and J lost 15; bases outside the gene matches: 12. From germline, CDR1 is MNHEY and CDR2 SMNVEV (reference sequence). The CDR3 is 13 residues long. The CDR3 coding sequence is TGTGCCAGCAGTTCCCAGGGCGGGAGTCAGTGGTTCTTC. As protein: CASSSQGGSQWFF.

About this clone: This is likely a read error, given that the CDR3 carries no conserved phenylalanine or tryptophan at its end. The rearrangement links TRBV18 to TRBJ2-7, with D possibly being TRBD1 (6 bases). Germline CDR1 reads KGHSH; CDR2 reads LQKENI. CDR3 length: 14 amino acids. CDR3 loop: CAGSPSWDTYEQYL. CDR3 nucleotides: TGTGCCGGCTCACCATCCTGGGACACCTACGAGCAGTACCTC.

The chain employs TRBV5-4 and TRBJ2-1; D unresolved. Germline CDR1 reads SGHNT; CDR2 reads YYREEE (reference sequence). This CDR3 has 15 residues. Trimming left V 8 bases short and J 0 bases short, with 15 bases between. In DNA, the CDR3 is TGTGCCAGTCAAGGTGAGGAGAGCTCCTACAATGAGCAGTTCTTC. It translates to CASQGEESSYNEQFF.

CDR3 sequence (DNA): TGTGCCAGCTCACCGGCAGAAACTGAAGCTTTCTTT. It specifies CASSPAETEAFF. The chain combines TRBV18 with TRBJ1-1; no firm D call. V shed 3 bases and J shed 5 bases, with 7 bases lying between them. This CDR3 has 12 amino acids. Germline CDR1 reads KGHSH; CDR2 reads LQKENI.

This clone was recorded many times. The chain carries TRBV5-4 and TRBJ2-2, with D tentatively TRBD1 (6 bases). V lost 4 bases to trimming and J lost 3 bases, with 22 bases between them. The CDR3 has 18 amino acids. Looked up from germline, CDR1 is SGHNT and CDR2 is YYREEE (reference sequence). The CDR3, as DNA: TGTGCCAGCAGCACACCGGGACAAACCCCGACGCACACCGGGGAGCTGTTTTTT. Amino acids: CASSTPGQTPTHTGELFF.

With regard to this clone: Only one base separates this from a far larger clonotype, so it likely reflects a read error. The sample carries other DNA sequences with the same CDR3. The CDR3 spells CASSLMSQANYGYTF. As DNA, the CDR3 is TGCGCCAGCAGCTTAATGAGCCAGGCTAACTATGGCTACACCTTC. This chain links TRBV5-1 with TRBJ1-2; D ambiguous. This CDR3 region has 15 residues. In germline, CDR1 is SGHRS, CDR2 YFSETQ. Trimming pared 2 bases from V and 0 bases from J, leaving 11 bases between.

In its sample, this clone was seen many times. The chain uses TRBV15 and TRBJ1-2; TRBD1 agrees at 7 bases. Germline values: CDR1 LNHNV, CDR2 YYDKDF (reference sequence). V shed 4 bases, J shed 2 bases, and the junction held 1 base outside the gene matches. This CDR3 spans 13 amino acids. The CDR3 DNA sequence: TGTGCCACCAGCAAGGGACAGAACTATGGCTACACCTTC. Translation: CATSKGQNYGYTF.

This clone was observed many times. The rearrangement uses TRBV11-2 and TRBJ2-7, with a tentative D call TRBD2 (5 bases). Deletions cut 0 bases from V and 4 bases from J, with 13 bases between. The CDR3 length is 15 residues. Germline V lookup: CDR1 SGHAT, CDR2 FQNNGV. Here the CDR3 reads CASSLDPGREYEQYF. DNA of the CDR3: TGTGCCAGCAGCTTAGATCCGGGGAGAGAATACGAGCAGTACTTC.

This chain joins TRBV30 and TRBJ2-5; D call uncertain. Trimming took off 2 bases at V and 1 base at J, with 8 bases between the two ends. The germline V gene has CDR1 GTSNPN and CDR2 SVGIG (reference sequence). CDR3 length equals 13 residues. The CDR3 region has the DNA TGTGCCTGGAGTTTCGCAGTCCAAGAGACCCAGTACTTC. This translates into CAWSFAVQETQYF. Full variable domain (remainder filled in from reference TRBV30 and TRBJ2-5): SQTIHQWPATLVQPVGSPLSLECTVEGTSNPNLYWYRQAAGRGLQLLFYSVGIGQISSEVPQNLSASRPQDRQFILSSKKLLLSDSGFYLCAWSFAVQETQYFGPGTRLLVL.

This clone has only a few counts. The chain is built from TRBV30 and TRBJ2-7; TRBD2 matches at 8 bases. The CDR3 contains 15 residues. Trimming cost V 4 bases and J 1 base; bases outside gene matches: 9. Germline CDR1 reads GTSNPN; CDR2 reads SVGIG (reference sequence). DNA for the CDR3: TGTGCCTGGAAGGAGGCGGGGGGCTTTTCCTACGAGCAGTACTTC. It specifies CAWKEAGGFSYEQYF.

CDR3 sequence reads: CSGQKGGDTEAFF. The CDR3 DNA reads as TGCAGCGGCCAAAAGGGAGGGGACACTGAAGCTTTCTTT. The rearrangement links TRBV29-1 to TRBJ1-1; tentative D call: TRBD1 (5 bases). CDR3 length: 13 amino acids. Germline V CDR1 and CDR2: SQVTM, ANQGSEA. Trimming stripped 7 bases from V and 3 bases from J, with 15 bases between.

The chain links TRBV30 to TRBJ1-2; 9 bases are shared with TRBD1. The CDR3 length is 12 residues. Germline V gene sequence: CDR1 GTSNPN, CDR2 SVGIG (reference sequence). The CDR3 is CARGDRAYGYTF. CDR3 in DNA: TGTGCTAGGGGGGACAGGGCCTATGGCTACACCTTC.

The CDR3 DNA reads TGTGCCAGCAGCTTATACAGCCAAGAGACCCAGTACTTC. It specifies CASSLYSQETQYF. The chain carries TRBV7-2 and TRBJ2-5; no reliable D call. CDR3 length equals 13 residues. Per the germline V gene, CDR1 is SGHTA and CDR2 is FQGNSA. V was shortened by 2 bases and J by 1 base, with 5 bases between the two germline ends.

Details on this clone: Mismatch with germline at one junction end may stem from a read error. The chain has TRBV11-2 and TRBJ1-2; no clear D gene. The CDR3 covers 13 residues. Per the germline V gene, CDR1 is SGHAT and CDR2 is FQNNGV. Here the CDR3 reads CTSSFVEGRGYTF. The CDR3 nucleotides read TGTACCAGCAGCTTCGTGGAGGGCCGTGGCTACACCTTC.